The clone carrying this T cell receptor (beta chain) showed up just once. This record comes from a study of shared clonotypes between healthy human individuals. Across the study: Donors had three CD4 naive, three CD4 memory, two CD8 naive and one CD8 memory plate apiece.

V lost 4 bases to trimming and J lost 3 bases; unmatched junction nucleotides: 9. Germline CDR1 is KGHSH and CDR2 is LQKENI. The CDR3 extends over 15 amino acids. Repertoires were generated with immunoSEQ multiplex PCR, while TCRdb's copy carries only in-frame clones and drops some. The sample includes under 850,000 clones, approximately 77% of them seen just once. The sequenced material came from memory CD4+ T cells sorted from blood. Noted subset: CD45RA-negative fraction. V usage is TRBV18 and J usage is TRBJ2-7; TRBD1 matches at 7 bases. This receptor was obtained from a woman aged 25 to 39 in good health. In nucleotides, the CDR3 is TGTGCCAGCTCACTTCCGGGACAGAGTAACTACGAGCAGTACTTC. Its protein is CASSLPGQSNYEQYF.